This TCR beta chain originates from a study of T cell changes during pregnancy in multiple sclerosis. The ends lost 2 bases at V and 0 bases at J; junction bases unmatched: 6. The germline gives CDR1 SGHNT, CDR2 YYREEE (reference sequence). The CDR3 runs 17 residues. Sequencing was performed with immunoSEQ multiplex PCR; in TCRdb, only in-frame clones are kept and a portion is missing. The top ten clones hold 2% to 3% of a sample with some 99,000 clones, 92% of them seen once. The rearrangement links TRBV5-4 to TRBJ2-2; TRBD2 aligns across 8 bases. The sequence came from a female donor in good health, enrolled as a control in a pregnancy study. The sample here was peripheral blood, taken after pregnancy. The CDR3 bases are TGTGCCAGCAGCTTTGGGCGGGGGGCCCCGAACACCGGGGAGCTGTTTTTT. Translating it yields CASSFGRGAPNTGELFF.